This entry concerns a single T cell receptor beta chain. Its matching antigen is unknown. This sample is drawn from a study of cytomegalovirus exposure and HLA in healthy donors. Findings and limits, study-wide: It was likely that a cluster of highly shared sequence variants was a sequencing artifact. In the analysis, some V segments, TRBV6-2 and TRBV6-3 included, were excluded as indistinguishable.

PCR primers comprised 60 Vbeta and 13 Jbeta primers. Only in-frame clones appear in the TCRdb table, and some are missing; sequencing was by immunoSEQ multiplex PCR. This table has about 160,000 clones, around 79% appearing once. Germline CDR1 MGHRA, CDR2 YSYEKL. This CDR3 is 14 amino acids long. V was trimmed by 0 bases and J by 4 bases, leaving 9 bases between them. The chain links TRBV4-1 to TRBJ1-2; D gene uncertain. The source is a female donor in good health and CMV-seronegative. Sequenced material: PBMCs. The CDR3 nucleotides read TGCGCCAGCAGCCAAGAGGGAGCCGCCTATGGCTACACCTTC. Protein sequence: CASSQEGAAYGYTF.